Shown below are 17 T cell receptor beta chains from a single sample sequenced in a study of beta chain features in type 1 diabetes. The study, taken as a whole, reports: Type 1 diabetes patients showed a moderate but significant shortening of TCRB CDR3s in all four CD4+ subsets.

Every isolated RNA sample was fully reverse transcribed, so sequencing captured expressed TCRB transcripts. This table comes from immunoSEQ multiplex PCR, and its TCRdb copy is limited to in-frame clones, with some not included. The sample records 300,000 or so clones, roughly an eighth being singletons. Antigens of these TCRs are unknown. Sequenced: naive CD4+ T cells from blood. The receptors stem from a young man with type 1 diabetes.

The V and J genes are TRBV5-1 and TRBJ1-1; D gene unclear. Trimming took 2 bases from V and 2 from J, leaving 13 bases between them. CDR3 size: 15 residues. Germline loops: CDR1 SGHRS, CDR2 YFSETQ. This chain's CDR3 is CASSFGFGENTEAFF. The DNA of the CDR3 is TGCGCCAGCAGCTTTGGATTCGGGGAAAACACTGAAGCTTTCTTT.

The V call is TRBV15, the J call TRBJ1-5; D uncertain. The germline V gene encodes CDR1 LNHNV and CDR2 YYDKDF (reference sequence). Trimming pared 0 bases from V and 6 bases from J, leaving 9 bases between. The CDR3 runs 14 residues. As DNA, the CDR3 is TGTGCCACCAGCAGAGATGGAGGGATTCAGCCCCAGCATTTT. This encodes CATSRDGGIQPQHF.

This chain connects TRBV29-1 to TRBJ1-1, with D tentatively TRBD1 (5 bases). Per the germline V gene, CDR1 is SQVTM and CDR2 is ANQGSEA. V was pared by 8 bases and J by 8 bases, with 30 bases between. This CDR3 is built from 16 residues. The CDR3 protein is CSFCRDFTKQVREAFF. CDR3 DNA: TGCAGCTTCTGCCGGGACTTCACGAAGCAGGTCAGGGAAGCTTTCTTT.

This clone was detected only once. This chain uses TRBV4-1 with TRBJ2-5, with D uncertain. CDR3 size: 15 residues. Looked up from germline, CDR1 is MGHRA and CDR2 is YSYEKL. V was cut by 0 bases and J by 5 bases, with 13 bases left in between. CDR3 DNA sequence: TGCGCCAGCAGCCAAGATGAGACGCGGTCGGAGACCCAGTACTTC. Translating gives CASSQDETRSETQYF.

V usage is TRBV18 and J usage is TRBJ2-4; no reliable D call. V was trimmed by 6 bases and J by 0 bases, leaving 15 bases between them. The CDR3 is 16 amino acids. Germline V CDR1 and CDR2: KGHSH, LQKENI. The CDR3 here is CASSPDGALAKNIQYF. The CDR3 DNA follows: TGTGCCAGCTCTCCCGACGGAGCCCTAGCCAAAAACATTCAGTACTTC.

The chain combines TRBV5-4 with TRBJ2-1; 9 bases are a match to TRBD2. Germline V gene lookup returns CDR1 SGHNT and CDR2 YYREEE (reference sequence). V was clipped by 0 bases and J by 4 bases; unmatched bases: 8. The CDR3 loop spans 17 amino acids. The chain's CDR3 is CASSLEGGRAIYNEQFF. CDR3 nucleotide sequence: TGTGCCAGCAGCTTGGAGGGCGGGAGGGCGATATACAATGAGCAGTTCTTC. The entire variable domain, with the rest obtained from reference TRBV5-4 and TRBJ2-1, is as follows: ETGVTQSPTHLIKTRGQQVTLRCSSQSGHNTVSWYQQALGQGPQFIFQYYREEENGRGNFPPRFSGLQFPNYSSELNVNALELDDSALYLCASSLEGGRAIYNEQFFGPGTRLTVL.

The chain couples TRBV4-1 to TRBJ1-5; TRBD1 matches at 7 bases. CDR1 MGHRA and CDR2 YSYEKL come from the germline V gene. CDR3 size: 13 residues. With 3 bases clipped from V and 6 bases from J, the junction kept 2 bases outside the gene matches. Written as DNA, the CDR3 is TGCGCCAGCAGCCAGACAGGGCGTCAGCCCCAGCATTTT. It is translated as CASSQTGRQPQHF.

This clone was counted only a few times. This rearrangement joins TRBV28 to TRBJ2-5; possible D gene TRBD2, 7 bases. Germline values: CDR1 MDHEN, CDR2 SYDVKM. This CDR3 region has 14 residues. Trimming cost V 7 bases and J 7 bases, with 19 bases left between them. The CDR3 is CASTPGGLAGTQYF. The CDR3, as DNA: TGTGCCAGCACTCCTGGGGGCTTAGCGGGGACCCAGTACTTC.

This clone came up a few times. The genes are TRBV7-2 and TRBJ2-5; TRBD2 matches 10 bases. The CDR3 loop spans 14 amino acids. V shed 1 base and J 5 bases; nucleotides not matched to a gene: 1. Germline V gene lookup returns CDR1 SGHTA and CDR2 FQGNSA. The CDR3 region has the DNA TGTGCCAGCAGCTTAGTTAGCGGGAGGGAGACCCAGTACTTC. It codes for CASSLVSGRETQYF.

The rearrangement uses TRBV28 and TRBJ1-1, with D unresolved. CDR1 is MDHEN and CDR2 is SYDVKM in the germline V gene. The CDR3 loop spans 14 amino acids. Trimming stripped 6 bases from V and 3 bases from J, with 14 bases between. CDR3 amino acids: CASRRADYYTEAFF. DNA for the CDR3: TGTGCCAGCAGGCGGGCGGATTATTACACTGAAGCTTTCTTT.

This clone was detected a few times. This chain uses TRBV7-9 with TRBJ2-4, with 9 bases lining up with TRBD2. J gave up 3 bases and V 3 bases, and 15 bases lay outside the gene matches. This CDR3 has 19 amino acids. Germline CDR1 and CDR2: SEHNR and FQNEAQ (reference sequence). CDR3 bases: TGTGCCAGCAGCTTGAGGCTAGCGGGACCCCCGGGGGACAAAAACATTCAGTACTTC. Amino acids: CASSLRLAGPPGDKNIQYF.

V and J are TRBV7-2 and TRBJ2-7, with a possible D match to TRBD2 (6 bases). The CDR3 covers 15 residues. Per the germline V gene, CDR1 is SGHTA and CDR2 is FQGNSA. V lost 5 bases and J lost 3, with 17 bases in between. This CDR3 is CASSPRGEEDYEQYF. The CDR3 nucleotides are TGTGCCAGCAGCCCTAGAGGGGAGGAGGACTACGAGCAGTACTTC.

This clone was seen just once. The chain joins TRBV2 to TRBJ1-2; the D gene is possibly TRBD1 (6 bases). The CDR3 contains 13 residues. Germline loops: CDR1 SNHLY, CDR2 FYNNEI. Trimming stripped 4 bases from V and 7 bases from J, with 13 bases between. In DNA, the CDR3 is TGTGCCAGCAGTGGCGGCAGGGGATCTGGCTACACCTTC. This codes for CASSGGRGSGYTF.

J is TRBJ2-5 and V is TRBV11-1; D perhaps matches TRBD2 (6 bases). V lost 4 bases, J lost 5 bases, and 23 bases lay in between. This CDR3 is 17 amino acids long. Germline lookup yields CDR1 SGHAT and CDR2 FQDESV (reference sequence). The CDR3 nucleotides read TGTGCCAGCAGCTCCCTGACTAGTCGTTGGGTGTGGGAGACCCAGTACTTC. Translating gives CASSSLTSRWVWETQYF.

This clone has just a few counts. The V call is TRBV10-3, the J call TRBJ1-3, with D unresolved. This CDR3 comprises 10 residues. CDR1 and CDR2 (germline): ENHRY, SYGVKD. With 3 bases removed from V and 8 bases from J, the gap between germline ends came to 2 bases. The CDR3: CAISDDTIYF. Written as DNA, the CDR3 is TGTGCCATCAGTGACGACACCATATATTTT.

The rearrangement joins TRBV18 to TRBJ2-1, with 10 bases aligning to TRBD2. V lost 1 base, J lost 8 bases, and 8 bases stayed unmatched. The CDR3 spans 16 residues. Germline V gene data show CDR1 as KGHSH and CDR2 as LQKENI. Here the CDR3 DNA reads TGTGCCAGCTCACCACGGGTTAGCGGGAGGATCCATGAGCAGTTCTTC. Translating gives CASSPRVSGRIHEQFF.

This clone was observed a few times. This chain connects TRBV20-1 to TRBJ2-7; no clear D. The CDR3 contains 11 residues. V was shortened by 1 base and J by 5 bases, with 6 bases between the two germline ends. Per the germline V gene, CDR1 is DFQATT and CDR2 is SNEGSKA (reference sequence). Here the CDR3 DNA reads TGCAGTGCTAGAGCGGAGAACGAGCAGTACTTC. This gives the protein CSARAENEQYF.